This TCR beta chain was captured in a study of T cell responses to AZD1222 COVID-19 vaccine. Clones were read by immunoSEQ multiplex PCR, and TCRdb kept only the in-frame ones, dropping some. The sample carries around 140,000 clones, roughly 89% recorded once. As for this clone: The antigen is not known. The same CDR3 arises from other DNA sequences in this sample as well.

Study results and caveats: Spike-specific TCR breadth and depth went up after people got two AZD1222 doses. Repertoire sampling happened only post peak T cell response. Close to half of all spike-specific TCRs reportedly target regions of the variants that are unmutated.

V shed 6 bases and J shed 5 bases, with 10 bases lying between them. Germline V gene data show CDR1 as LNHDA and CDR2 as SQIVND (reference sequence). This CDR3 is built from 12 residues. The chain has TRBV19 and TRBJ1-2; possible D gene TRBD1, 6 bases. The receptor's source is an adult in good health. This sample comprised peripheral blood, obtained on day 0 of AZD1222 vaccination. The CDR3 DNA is TGTGCCAGTAGGCCCAGGGGTTATGGCTACACCTTC. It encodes CASRPRGYGYTF. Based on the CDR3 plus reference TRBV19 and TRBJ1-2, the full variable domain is DGGITQSPKYLFRKEGQNVTLSCEQNLNHDAMYWYRQDPGQGLRLIYYSQIVNDFQKGDIAEGYSVSREKKESFPLTVTSAQKNPTAFYLCASRPRGYGYTFGSGTRLTVV.